This T cell receptor beta chain is drawn from a study of blood T cell repertoires in COVID-19. Across the whole study: Samples taken during acute and convalescent COVID-19 were collected in the United States, Italy and Spain. Sources were T cells, B-cell-depleted T cells, or PBMCs; the material itself was cDNA or gDNA.

In germline, CDR1 is SGHTA, CDR2 FQGNSA. With V trimmed by 5 bases and J by 6 bases, 12 bases remained unmatched. The CDR3 sequence is 18 residues long. In the authors' workflow: Estimated nucleated cell counts came from reference gene primer amplification. Clones were read by immunoSEQ multiplex PCR, and TCRdb kept only the in-frame ones, dropping some. The V and J calls and clone size come from that table; D and trimming were worked out from the DNA. The sample carries approximately 89,000 clones, 75% to 85% recorded once. This clonotype was sampled from an elderly woman with acute or convalescent COVID-19. The chain employs TRBV7-2 and TRBJ2-2, with 13 bases aligning to TRBD2. The sample consisted of peripheral blood. CDR3 in DNA: TGTGCCAGCAGCACCAGACTAGCGGGAGGCGGTTTGGCCGGGGAGCTGTTTTTT. Its protein product is CASSTRLAGGGLAGELFF.